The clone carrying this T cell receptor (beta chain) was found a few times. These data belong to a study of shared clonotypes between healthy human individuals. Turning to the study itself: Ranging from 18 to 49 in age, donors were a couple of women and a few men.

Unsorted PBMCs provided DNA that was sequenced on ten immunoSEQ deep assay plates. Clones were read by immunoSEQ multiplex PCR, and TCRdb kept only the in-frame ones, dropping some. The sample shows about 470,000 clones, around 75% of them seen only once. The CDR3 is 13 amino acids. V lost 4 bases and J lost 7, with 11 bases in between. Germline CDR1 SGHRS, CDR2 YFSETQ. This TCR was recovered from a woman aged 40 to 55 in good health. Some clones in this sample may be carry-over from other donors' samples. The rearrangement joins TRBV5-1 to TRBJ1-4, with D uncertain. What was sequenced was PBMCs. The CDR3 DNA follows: TGCGCCAGCAGCATCGAGGGCGGTGAAAAACTGTTTTTT. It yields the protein CASSIEGGEKLFF.